Below are 4 T cell receptor beta chains sequenced from a single sample in a study of cytomegalovirus exposure and HLA in healthy donors. Sequencing was performed with immunoSEQ multiplex PCR; in TCRdb, only in-frame clones are kept and a portion is missing. The table lists approximately 150,000 clones, 84% of them singletons. Sequenced: PBMCs. The receptors were sampled from a man aged 30-40 years in good health and CMV-seropositive.

The chain recombines TRBV6-5 with TRBJ2-3; TRBD2 is a possible D gene (5 bases). The CDR3 sequence is 13 residues long. With 4 bases removed from V and 2 bases from J, the gap between germline ends came to 7 bases. Germline V CDR1 and CDR2: MNHEY, SVGAGI. CDR3 nucleotides: TGTGCCAGCAGTTCGGGGTACACAGATACGCAGTATTTT. Translation: CASSSGYTDTQYF.

This chain links TRBV6-5 with TRBJ1-1, with 10 positions matching TRBD1. CDR1 is MNHEY, CDR2 SVGAGI, per germline. This CDR3 has 15 residues. After removal of 2 bases from V and 1 base from J, the junction contained 1 base not matched to a gene. The CDR3 spells CASSYGTGANTEAFF. The DNA for the CDR3 is TGTGCCAGCAGTTACGGGACAGGGGCGAACACTGAAGCTTTCTTT.

The V call is TRBV4-1, the J call TRBJ2-7; 8 nucleotides match TRBD2. Germline CDR1 reads MGHRA; CDR2 reads YSYEKL. CDR3 length: 14 residues. V was clipped by 1 base and J by 6 bases; unmatched bases: 5. The CDR3 DNA sequence: TGCGCCAGCAGCCAAGCCTCCCTAGCGGGCGAGCAGTACTTC. Encoded protein: CASSQASLAGEQYF.

This sequence joins TRBV7-2 and TRBJ2-5; D perhaps matches TRBD1 (6 bases). V was pared by 1 base and J by 4 bases, with 10 bases between. CDR1 is SGHTA, CDR2 FQGNSA, per germline. This CDR3 spans 14 amino acids. The CDR3 loop reads CASSLGARGETQYF. The CDR3, as DNA: TGTGCCAGCAGCTTAGGGGCCAGGGGAGAGACCCAGTACTTC.